The 14 T cell receptor beta chains below were found in one sample sequenced in a study of T cell repertoires in cytomegalovirus infection. TCRdb reprocessed the reads with MiXCR, giving one entry per CDR3 protein. The sample has around 360,000 distinct CDR3 sequences, about 35% seen once. Their target antigens are unknown. The material was cultured PBMCs, obtained from culture after CMV antigen stimulation. Every receptor here comes from a human donor in good health (CMV status not recorded). Some clones in this sample may be carry-over from other donors' samples.

V gene TRBV10-3 combines with J gene TRBJ1-1; 12 nucleotides agree with TRBD1. The ends lost 6 bases at V and 0 bases at J; junction bases unmatched: 5. CDR3 size: 16 residues. CDR1 is ENHRY, CDR2 SYGVKD, per germline. The DNA for the CDR3 is TGTGCCATCAGGACCGGGACAGGGGGCTTGAACACTGAAGCTTTCTTT. This gives the protein CAIRTGTGGLNTEAFF.

The chain carries TRBV18 and TRBJ2-7; 7 bases match TRBD1. V trimming: 3 bases; J trimming: 6 bases; junction bases outside the gene matches: 11. Germline V CDR1 and CDR2: KGHSH, LQKENI. This CDR3 is 15 amino acids long. The chain's CDR3 is CASSPSTGFLGEQYV. The DNA of the CDR3 is TGTGCCAGCTCACCGTCGACAGGGTTCCTCGGCGAGCAGTACGTC.

The chain employs TRBV7-9 and TRBJ2-4, with D possibly TRBD1 on 6 matching bases. This CDR3 region has 13 residues. Germline V gene sequence: CDR1 SEHNR, CDR2 FQNEAQ (reference sequence). V lost 4 bases and J 7 bases, leaving 11 bases between the germline ends. The CDR3 bases are TGTGCCAGCAGCTCACAGGGTAGGAACATTCAGTACTTC. Protein product: CASSSQGRNIQYF.

This clonotype was seen more than once but under ten times. This sequence joins TRBV4-2 and TRBJ2-2; 9 bases fit TRBD2. The ends lost 4 bases at V and 0 bases at J; junction bases unmatched: 12. Germline V gene lookup returns CDR1 LGHNA and CDR2 YNFKEQ. The CDR3 consists of 19 residues. The chain's CDR3 is CASSLLAGSLITNTGELFF. The CDR3 DNA reads TGTGCCAGCAGCCTTCTAGCGGGGAGTTTAATTACGAACACCGGGGAGCTGTTTTTT.

In its sample, this clonotype was seen once. The rearrangement joins TRBV5-4 to TRBJ2-1; a weak D match, TRBD2 (7 bases). Trimming left V 4 bases short and J 3 bases short, with 14 bases between. CDR3 size: 15 residues. Per germline, CDR1 SGHNT and CDR2 YYREEE (reference sequence). The chain's CDR3 is CASSQIGGLYNEQFF. The CDR3 bases are TGTGCCAGCAGCCAGATCGGGGGGCTCTACAATGAGCAGTTCTTC.

This chain connects TRBV7-9 to TRBJ2-1; 9 bases are a match to TRBD2. V trimming: 1 base; J trimming: 6 bases; junction bases outside the gene matches: 4. The length of the CDR3 is 15 residues. Germline V CDR1 and CDR2: SEHNR, FQNEAQ (reference sequence). DNA for the CDR3: TGTGCCAGCAGCTTAGGGGCTAGCGGGACCAATGAGCAGTTCTTC. This gives the protein CASSLGASGTNEQFF.

The sample holds a few counts of this clonotype. The V and J genes are TRBV7-2 and TRBJ1-2, with 9 bases identical to TRBD1. The germline V gene encodes CDR1 SGHTA and CDR2 FQGNSA. V lost 5 bases, J lost 7 bases, and 8 bases stayed unmatched. CDR3 length: 14 residues. CDR3 amino acids: CASSATGGDPGYTF. In DNA, the CDR3 is TGTGCCAGCAGCGCAACAGGGGGCGATCCTGGCTACACCTTC.

This clonotype was observed at least ten times. The chain's CDR3 is CASRRTAYNSPLHF. The CDR3 DNA follows: TGTGCCAGCAGAAGGACAGCCTATAATTCACCCCTCCACTTT. V and J are TRBV11-3 and TRBJ1-6; D perhaps matches TRBD1 (6 bases). This CDR3 spans 14 amino acids. V lost 6 bases and J lost 2, with 8 bases in between. The germline CDR1 and CDR2 sequences are SGHNT and YENEEA. Full variable domain (rest looked up from reference TRBV11-3 and TRBJ1-6): EAGVVQSPRYKIIEKKQPVAFWCNPISGHNTLYWYLQNLGQGPELLIRYENEEAVDDSQLPKDRFSAERLKGVDSTLKIQPAELGDSAVYLCASRRTAYNSPLHFGNGTRLTVT.

The V call is TRBV10-3, the J call TRBJ2-1; D is possibly TRBD2 (5 bases). The germline CDR1 and CDR2 sequences are ENHRY and SYGVKD. The CDR3 is 17 residues long. V dropped 0 bases and J dropped 4 bases, with 16 bases sitting between them. DNA of the CDR3: TGTGCCATCAGTGAGTCGGTCGCGGGCGGAGGATACAATGAGCAGTTCTTC. Its translation is CAISESVAGGGYNEQFF.

V gene TRBV29-1 combines with J gene TRBJ2-1; D remains unclear. Germline lookup yields CDR1 SQVTM and CDR2 ANQGSEA. The germline V and J ends were trimmed by 4 bases and 9 bases, with 19 bases remaining between them. The CDR3 has 14 residues. CDR3 loop: CSVGSDEVDGEQFF. The DNA for the CDR3 is TGCAGCGTTGGTTCCGACGAGGTAGACGGTGAGCAGTTCTTC.

This clonotype was detected a few times. The chain has TRBV6-5 and TRBJ2-7, with 7 bases lining up with TRBD2. Germline V CDR1 and CDR2: MNHEY, SVGAGI. V trimming: 0 bases; J trimming: 2 bases; junction bases outside the gene matches: 7. This CDR3 comprises 16 residues. The CDR3 DNA reads as TGTGCCAGCAGTTACTCGACCAGCGGGGCTACCTACGAGCAGTACTTC. Amino acids: CASSYSTSGATYEQYF.

V is TRBV20-1 and J is TRBJ2-1; D may be TRBD2 (5 bases). The CDR3 runs to 15 residues. The germline CDR1 and CDR2 sequences are DFQATT and SNEGSKA (reference sequence). Between the trimmed V and J ends, which lost 5 bases and 4 bases, there was a span of 18 bases. The CDR3 is CSAHGILGGYNEQFF. Written as DNA, the CDR3 is TGCAGTGCTCACGGGATTCTTGGTGGGTACAATGAGCAGTTCTTC.

The V call is TRBV2, the J call TRBJ2-7; D might be TRBD1 (5 bases). Germline V gene sequence: CDR1 SNHLY, CDR2 FYNNEI. The CDR3 has 13 amino acids. V was cut by 0 bases and J by 9 bases, with 12 bases left in between. This CDR3 reads CASSEAPQGRQYF. Written as DNA, the CDR3 is TGTGCCAGCAGTGAAGCGCCCCAGGGAAGGCAGTACTTC.

This clonotype was counted between two and nine times. J is TRBJ2-5 and V is TRBV2; D gene ambiguous. CDR1 is SNHLY, CDR2 FYNNEI, per germline. Trimming stripped 7 bases from V and 0 bases from J, with 3 bases between. CDR3 size: 11 residues. CDR3 region: CASKYQETQYF. CDR3 nucleotide sequence: TGTGCCAGCAAGTACCAAGAGACCCAGTACTTC.